This TCR beta chain stems from a study of CD8+ T cells in alopecia areata. General study results and limits: Scalp clonality and expanded CD8+ clones among the top 100 showed significant decreases with tofacitinib.

RNA was isolated and reverse transcribed to cDNA, the sequencing template. The data were produced by immunoSEQ multiplex PCR, yet TCRdb's version contains in-frame clones alone and is incomplete. The sample records roughly 64,000 clones, about 43% being singletons. Treatment noted: oral pan-JAK inhibitor, 5-10 mg twice daily. V was shortened by 4 bases and J by 10 bases, with 8 bases between the two germline ends. This CDR3 comprises 10 residues. CDR1 and CDR2 from the germline V gene are SGHRS and YFSETQ. Notes on this clone: Its antigen remains unidentified.

The sequence was obtained from a human donor with alopecia areata. The sample consisted of CD8+ T cells sorted from blood, taken around week 36, from a patient treated with tofacitinib. The rearrangement uses TRBV5-1 and TRBJ1-1; D gene ambiguous. The CDR3 protein is CASSGPGAFF. The CDR3 DNA reads as TGCGCCAGCAGCGGCCCTGGAGCTTTCTTT.